Listed below are T cell receptor beta chains from one sample, sequenced in a study of CD8 T cells in Susac syndrome. TCRdb independently ran MiXCR on the immunoSEQ multiplex PCR reads; one entry per CDR3 protein. The sample lists 120,000 or so distinct CDR3 sequences; about 92% were seen once. The material sequenced was CD4+ T cells from PBMCs. Receptors were obtained from a human donor with multiple sclerosis. Each CDR3 is given with its conserved first and last residue. Expanded clones get a size class; other rows say once, few or many, or leave the size out.

j_call,clone_size,v_call,cdr3_aa
TRBJ1-3,-,TRBV9,CASSATGGEPGNTIYF
TRBJ2-7,-,TRBV27,CASSLKTHQWSGVSYEQYF
TRBJ2-1,-,TRBV7-2,CASSLRRGRNEQFF
TRBJ2-1,-,TRBV5-4,CASSFGAGLPGLLSEQFF
TRBJ1-2,-,TRBV4-2,CASSQGQGPLDYGYTF
TRBJ1-2,-,TRBV20-1,CSAITPQPSYGYTF
TRBJ1-1,-,TRBV7-2,CASSLIPGAMNTEAFF
TRBJ1-1,-,TRBV27,CASSFRGAVSEAFF
TRBJ1-2,few,TRBV7-2,CASSPLLPGYTF
TRBJ2-1,-,TRBV12-3/TRBV12-4,CASSSTDYLQFF
TRBJ1-4,-,TRBV12-3/TRBV12-4,CASSPSAANEKLFF
TRBJ1-5,-,TRBV30,CAWSKVGRVAQHF
TRBJ1-2,-,TRBV7-3,CASSDTFGYTF
TRBJ1-2,once,TRBV4-1,CASSPVGDFGGYTF
TRBJ1-2,-,TRBV14,CASSQRQGRKGYTF
TRBJ1-1,-,TRBV6-2/TRBV6-3,CASSYSMTGVLGTEAFF
TRBJ1-6,-,TRBV7-2,CASSLKTSSPLHF
TRBJ1-5,-,TRBV19,CASSSIALGLNQPQHF
TRBJ2-1,-,TRBV14,CASSQDNRDRKFF
TRBJ1-5,-,TRBV7-7,CASSLAENQPQHF
TRBJ1-5,-,TRBV5-1,CASSPGQGAHQPQHF
TRBJ2-3,-,TRBV11-2,CASSWTGSEDTQYF
TRBJ1-1,-,TRBV12-3/TRBV12-4,CASSPNRANTEAFF
TRBJ2-7,-,TRBV5-1,CASSLERPLYEQYF
TRBJ2-3,-,TRBV19,CASSGDFTAQYF
TRBJ1-1,-,TRBV7-9,CASSWGPGNTEAFF
TRBJ1-2,-,TRBV5-4,CASSAVTGDGYTF
TRBJ2-7,-,TRBV6-2/TRBV6-3,CASSGMGDYEQYF
TRBJ1-1,-,TRBV9,CASSARGAGNTEAFF
TRBJ1-3,-,TRBV2,CASSDRGTIYF
TRBJ2-2,-,TRBV5-1,CASSSPGQTGELFF
TRBJ2-4,-,TRBV7-9,CASSFLTGGANIQYF
TRBJ1-1,once,TRBV5-1,CASSLEGHTEAFF
TRBJ2-7,-,TRBV2,CASSSGTLQYF
TRBJ1-5,-,TRBV3-1,CASSQLDQPQHF
TRBJ2-7,-,TRBV3-1,CASSPGLAGGRFQAQYF
TRBJ2-7,-,TRBV3-1,CASSQLRGAGEQYF
TRBJ1-6,-,TRBV15,CATSRDLDRRGSPLHF
TRBJ2-7,-,TRBV7-9,CASSLGGGTYEQYF
TRBJ1-3,-,TRBV4-3,CASSLRAGNTIYF
TRBJ2-6,-,TRBV19,CASSMKTGGRSGANVLTF
TRBJ2-1,-,TRBV6-6,CASSYSTRDGEQFF
TRBJ1-1,-,TRBV29-1,CSVGGGIMNTEAFF
TRBJ1-1,-,TRBV18,CASSPSEGGVTEAFF
TRBJ2-1,-,TRBV19,CASSIGTAGYNEQFF
TRBJ2-5,-,TRBV3-1,CASSQDSPGQGTQYF
TRBJ2-1,-,TRBV29-1,CSGVSGGKNEQFF
TRBJ2-5,-,TRBV5-6,CASSLISREGTQYF
TRBJ2-3,-,TRBV25-1,CASSPGGTSTDTQYF
TRBJ2-6,-,TRBV4-2,CASSPVTGNSGANVLTF
TRBJ1-5,-,TRBV2,CASSESHGGGQPQHF
TRBJ2-3,-,TRBV2,CASSEAGYGGTQYF
TRBJ2-3,-,TRBV24-1,CATSDFRQGKADTQYF
TRBJ1-5,once,TRBV7-9,CASSPSGRQQPQHF
TRBJ1-2,-,TRBV20-1,CSAKSGNYGYTF